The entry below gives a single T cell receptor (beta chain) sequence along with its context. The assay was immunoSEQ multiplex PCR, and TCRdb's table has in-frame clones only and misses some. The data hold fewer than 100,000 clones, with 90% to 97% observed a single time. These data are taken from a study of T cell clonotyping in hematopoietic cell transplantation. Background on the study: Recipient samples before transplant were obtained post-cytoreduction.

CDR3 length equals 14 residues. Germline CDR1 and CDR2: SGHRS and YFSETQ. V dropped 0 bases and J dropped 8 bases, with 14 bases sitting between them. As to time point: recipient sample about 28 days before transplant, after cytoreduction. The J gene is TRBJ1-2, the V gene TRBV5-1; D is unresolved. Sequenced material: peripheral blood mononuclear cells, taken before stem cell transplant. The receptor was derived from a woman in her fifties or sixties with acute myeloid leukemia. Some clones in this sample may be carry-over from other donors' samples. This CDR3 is CASSLGAREGGYTF. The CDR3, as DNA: TGCGCCAGCAGCTTGGGAGCCCGGGAGGGCGGCTACACCTTC.